This T cell receptor beta chain appears in the sequencing data of a study of molecular identifiers for immune sequencing clone quantification. This clonotype was picked up a small number of times. This CDR3 is 15 amino acids long. V shed 5 bases, J shed 8 bases, and the junction held 11 bases outside the gene matches. In germline, CDR1 is SGHVS, CDR2 FNYEAQ. A single record per CDR3 protein comes from TCRdb applying MiXCR to the PCR reads. The sample consists of 400,000 to 600,000 distinct CDR3 sequences, around 23% of them appearing once. V and J are TRBV7-6 and TRBJ2-4, with 8 nucleotides matching TRBD2. This sequence was found in a human donor in good health. Some libraries in this study had Jurkat cell RNA spiked in. Sequencing input: naive CD8+ T cells from blood, with Jurkat cell RNA spiked in. The sample's subset: FACS-sorted CD8+CD4-CCR7+CD45RA+ naive T cells. The CDR3 DNA follows: TGTGCCAGCAGCCCGACCGGGGGGGCCGCGGACATTCAGTACTTC. Translation: CASSPTGGAADIQYF.